The 12 T cell receptor beta chains given below trace back to one sample, sequenced in a study of blood T cell repertoires in COVID-19. Produced via immunoSEQ multiplex PCR; TCRdb's table is partial and in-frame only. The data hold around 170,000 clones, with 80% to 90% observed a single time. Sequences were obtained from peripheral blood. Source of these receptors: a man aged 50 to 59 with active or convalescent COVID-19.

This sequence joins TRBV27 and TRBJ2-5; 7 nucleotides match TRBD1. V gave up 0 bases and J gave up 5 bases; unmatched junction bases: 3. The CDR3 runs to 14 residues. Per germline, CDR1 MNHEY and CDR2 SMNVEV (reference sequence). The CDR3 region has the DNA TGTGCCAGCAGTTTATCTGCCAGGGGGGAGACCCAGTACTTC. Residues: CASSLSARGETQYF.

J is TRBJ2-3 and V is TRBV7-6; a weak D match, TRBD2 (6 bases). Trimming left V 4 bases short and J 3 bases short, with 17 bases between. From germline, CDR1 is SGHVS and CDR2 FNYEAQ. This CDR3 comprises 16 residues. The DNA of the CDR3 is TGTGCCAGCAGCTCCGGAGGGTCTCCCCGGACAGATACGCAGTATTTT. This codes for CASSSGGSPRTDTQYF.

The chain recombines TRBV30 with TRBJ1-6; possible D gene TRBD1, 5 bases. In germline, CDR1 is GTSNPN, CDR2 SVGIG (reference sequence). This CDR3 spans 13 amino acids. V lost 4 bases, J lost 5 bases, and 9 bases lay in between. The CDR3 bases are TGTGCCTGGATTCCAGGGAATAATTCACCCCTCCACTTT. Protein product: CAWIPGNNSPLHF.

This clone turned up a few times. The CDR3 loop reads CASSQAGENQPQHF. CDR3 bases: TGTGCCAGCAGCCAAGCAGGGGAAAATCAGCCCCAGCATTTT. J is TRBJ1-5 and V is TRBV3-1 (or the pseudogene TRBV3-2); a weak D match, TRBD1 (6 bases). From germline, CDR1 is LGHDT and CDR2 YNNKEL (reference sequence). The V end was cut by 1 base, the J end by 4 bases, with 8 bases between. CDR3 length: 14 amino acids.

This clone has just a few counts. The V gene is TRBV6-1, the J gene TRBJ2-7; 10 nucleotides line up with TRBD2. In germline, CDR1 is MNHNS, CDR2 SASEGT. V lost 2 bases and J lost 3; bases outside the gene matches: 1. The length of the CDR3 is 14 residues. CDR3 region: CASSETSGNYEQYF. The CDR3, as DNA: TGTGCCAGCAGTGAAACTAGCGGGAACTACGAGCAGTACTTC.

The chain employs TRBV7-9 and TRBJ2-7, with TRBD1 as a possible D gene (5 bases). V lost 7 bases to trimming and J lost 0 bases, with 16 bases between them. The CDR3 runs 15 residues. Germline CDR1 SEHNR, CDR2 FQNEAQ (reference sequence). CDR3 in DNA: TGTGCCAGCACTTCGACAGTTGGAAGCTCCTACGAGCAGTACTTC. This translates into CASTSTVGSSYEQYF. Full variable domain (remainder filled in from reference TRBV7-9 and TRBJ2-7): DTGVSQNPRHKITKRGQNVTFRCDPISEHNRLYWYRQTLGQGPEFLTYFQNEAQLEKSRLLSDRFSAERPKGSFSTLEIQRTEQGDSAMYLCASTSTVGSSYEQYFGPGTRLTVT.

This clone was seen only once. The chain links TRBV7-2 to TRBJ1-5; D possibly corresponds to TRBD1 (5 bases). V lost 5 bases, J lost 4 bases, and 12 bases lay in between. The germline gives CDR1 SGHTA, CDR2 FQGNSA. CDR3 length: 14 amino acids. CDR3: CASSAGPANQPQHF. The CDR3 DNA follows: TGTGCCAGCAGCGCGGGACCGGCAAATCAGCCCCAGCATTTT. The variable domain in full, completed from reference TRBV7-2 and TRBJ1-5, reads GAGVSQSPSNKVTEKGKDVELRCDPISGHTALYWYRQSLGQGLEFLIYFQGNSAPDKSGLPSDRFSAERTGGSVSTLTIQRTQQEDSAVYLCASSAGPANQPQHFGDGTRLSIL.

The chain uses TRBV24-1 and TRBJ1-4, with 8 bases lining up with TRBD1. Germline loops: CDR1 KGHDR, CDR2 SFDVKD. V shed 3 bases and J 7 bases; nucleotides not matched to a gene: 9. The CDR3 has 16 residues. The CDR3 loop is CATSDPSAGGVEKLFF. CDR3 nucleotide sequence: TGTGCCACCAGTGATCCCAGTGCAGGGGGCGTTGAAAAACTGTTTTTT.

The CDR3 DNA reads TGTGCCAGCAGCTTGGGACAGGGCAATATGAACACTGAAGCTTTCTTT. Its translation is CASSLGQGNMNTEAFF. The V gene is TRBV5-6, the J gene TRBJ1-1; 7 nucleotides line up with TRBD1. With V trimmed by 0 bases and J by 0 bases, 5 bases remained unmatched. CDR3 length: 16 amino acids. CDR1 SGHDT and CDR2 YYEEEE come from the germline V gene. Full variable domain (outside the CDR3, taken from reference TRBV5-6 and TRBJ1-1): DAGVTQSPTHLIKTRGQQVTLRCSPKSGHDTVSWYQQALGQGPQFIFQYYEEEERQRGNFPDRFSGHQFPNYSSELNVNALLLGDSALYLCASSLGQGNMNTEAFFGQGTRLTVV.

The genes are TRBV4-1 and TRBJ1-3; D possibly corresponds to TRBD1 (5 bases). Germline CDR1 MGHRA, CDR2 YSYEKL. V was cut by 1 base and J by 6 bases, with 13 bases left in between. This CDR3 has 15 residues. The CDR3 coding sequence is TGCGCCAGCAGCCAAGTCGCAGGGCCTGCAAACACCATATATTTT. Translating it yields CASSQVAGPANTIYF.

This clone showed up just a few times. V usage is TRBV11-2 and J usage is TRBJ2-1, with a weak D call TRBD2 (6 bases). The CDR3 totals 16 residues. Germline V gives CDR1 SGHAT, CDR2 FQNNGV. Between the trimmed V and J ends, which lost 4 bases and 6 bases, there was a span of 19 bases. The DNA of the CDR3 is TGTGCCAGCAGCTCCGGGACTCCCAGGAATTCCAATGAGCAGTTCTTC. Translated: CASSSGTPRNSNEQFF.

The V gene is TRBV19, the J gene TRBJ1-5, with D unresolved. V was shortened by 5 bases and J by 0 bases, with 8 bases between the two germline ends. The CDR3 spans 14 residues. Germline V gene data show CDR1 as LNHDA and CDR2 as SQIVND (reference sequence). DNA of the CDR3: TGTGCCAGTAGTTACACGAATAGCAATCAGCCCCAGCATTTT. It codes for CASSYTNSNQPQHF.